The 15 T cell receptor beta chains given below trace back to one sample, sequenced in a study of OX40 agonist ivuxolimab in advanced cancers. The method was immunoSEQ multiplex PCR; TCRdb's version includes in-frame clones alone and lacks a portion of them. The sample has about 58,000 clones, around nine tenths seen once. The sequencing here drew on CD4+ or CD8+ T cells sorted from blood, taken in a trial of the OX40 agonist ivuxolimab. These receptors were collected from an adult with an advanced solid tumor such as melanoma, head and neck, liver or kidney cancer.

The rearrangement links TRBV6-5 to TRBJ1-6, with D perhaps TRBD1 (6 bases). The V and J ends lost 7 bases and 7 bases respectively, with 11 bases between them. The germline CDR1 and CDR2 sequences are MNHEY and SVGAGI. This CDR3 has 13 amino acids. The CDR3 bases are TGTGCCAGCACGAGGCAGGGGAATTCACCCCTCCACTTT. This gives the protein CASTRQGNSPLHF.

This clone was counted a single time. The CDR3 spells CASSLVTGGRDEQFF. In DNA, the CDR3 is TGTGCCAGCAGCTTGGTAACAGGGGGCAGAGATGAGCAGTTCTTC. The chain links TRBV5-6 to TRBJ2-1; 9 bases map to TRBD1. Germline V lookup: CDR1 SGHDT, CDR2 YYEEEE. This CDR3 has 15 residues. Trimming cost V 0 bases and J 8 bases; bases outside gene matches: 6.

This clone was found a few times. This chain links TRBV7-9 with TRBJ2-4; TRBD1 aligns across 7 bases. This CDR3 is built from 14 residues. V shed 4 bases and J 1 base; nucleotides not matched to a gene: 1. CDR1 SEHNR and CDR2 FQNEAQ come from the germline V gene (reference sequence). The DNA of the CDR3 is TGTGCCAGCAGCTCGACAGGGGCCAAAAACATTCAGTACTTC. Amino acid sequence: CASSSTGAKNIQYF.

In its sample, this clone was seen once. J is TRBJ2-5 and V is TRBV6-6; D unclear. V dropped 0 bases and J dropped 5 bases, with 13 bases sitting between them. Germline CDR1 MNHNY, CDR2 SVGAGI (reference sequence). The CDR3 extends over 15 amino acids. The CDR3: CASSYSMDVGETQYF. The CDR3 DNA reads TGTGCCAGCAGTTACTCGATGGACGTCGGGGAGACCCAGTACTTC.

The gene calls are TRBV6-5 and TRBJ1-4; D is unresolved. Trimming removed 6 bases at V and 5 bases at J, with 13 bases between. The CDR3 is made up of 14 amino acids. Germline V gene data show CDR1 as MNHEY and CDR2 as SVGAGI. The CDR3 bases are TGTGCCAGCAGCCCGTCGGCCTGGAATGAAAAACTGTTTTTT. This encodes CASSPSAWNEKLFF.

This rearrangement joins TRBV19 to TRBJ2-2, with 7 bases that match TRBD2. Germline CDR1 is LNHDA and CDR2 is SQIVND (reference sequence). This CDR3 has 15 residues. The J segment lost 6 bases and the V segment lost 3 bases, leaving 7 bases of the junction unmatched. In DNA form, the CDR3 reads TGTGCCAGTAGTATTGCGGGGGTGGGTGCCGGGGAGCTGTTTTTT. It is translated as CASSIAGVGAGELFF.

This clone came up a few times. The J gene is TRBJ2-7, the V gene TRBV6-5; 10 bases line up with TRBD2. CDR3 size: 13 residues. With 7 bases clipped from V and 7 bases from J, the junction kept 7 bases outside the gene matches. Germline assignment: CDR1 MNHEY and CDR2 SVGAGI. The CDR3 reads CASTPSGSNEQYF. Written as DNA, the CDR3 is TGTGCCAGCACCCCTAGCGGGAGTAATGAGCAGTACTTC.

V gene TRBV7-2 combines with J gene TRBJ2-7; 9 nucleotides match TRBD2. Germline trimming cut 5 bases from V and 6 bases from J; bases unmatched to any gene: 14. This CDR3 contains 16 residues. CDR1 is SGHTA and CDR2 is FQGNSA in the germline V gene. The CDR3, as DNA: TGTGCCAGCAGCCCCGGGGTAGCGGGAGTGTCTGGCGAGCAGTACTTC. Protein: CASSPGVAGVSGEQYF. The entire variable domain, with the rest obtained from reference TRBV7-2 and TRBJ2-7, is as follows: GAGVSQSPSNKVTEKGKDVELRCDPISGHTALYWYRQSLGQGLEFLIYFQGNSAPDKSGLPSDRFSAERTGGSVSTLTIQRTQQEDSAVYLCASSPGVAGVSGEQYFGPGTRLTVT.

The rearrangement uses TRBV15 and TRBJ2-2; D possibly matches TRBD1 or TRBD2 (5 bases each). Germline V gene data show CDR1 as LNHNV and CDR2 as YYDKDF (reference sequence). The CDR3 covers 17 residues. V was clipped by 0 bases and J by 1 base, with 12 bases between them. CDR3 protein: CATSRDDGARNTGELFF. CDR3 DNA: TGTGCCACCAGCAGAGATGACGGGGCCAGGAACACCGGGGAGCTGTTTTTT.

The CDR3 DNA sequence: TGTGCCAGCAGCCCTAGAGGGACAGGCTATGGAGAAAAACTGTTTTTT. Its protein product is CASSPRGTGYGEKLFF. The chain joins TRBV11-2 to TRBJ1-4, with 8 bases matching TRBD1. CDR1 SGHAT and CDR2 FQNNGV come from the germline V gene. The CDR3 has 16 residues. The V segment lost 5 bases and the J segment 8 bases; nucleotides outside the gene matches: 13. Looking up the rest from reference TRBV11-2 and TRBJ1-4 gives the full variable domain: EAGVAQSPRYKIIEKRQSVAFWCNPISGHATLYWYQQILGQGPKLLIQFQNNGVVDDSQLPKDRFSAERLKGVDSTLKIQPAKLEDSAVYLCASSPRGTGYGEKLFFGSGTQLSVL.

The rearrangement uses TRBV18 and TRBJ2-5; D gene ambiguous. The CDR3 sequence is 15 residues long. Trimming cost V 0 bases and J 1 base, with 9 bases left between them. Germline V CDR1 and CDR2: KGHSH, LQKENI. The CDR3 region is CASSPPARSQETQYF. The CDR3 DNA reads TGTGCCAGCTCACCACCGGCCAGGAGCCAAGAGACCCAGTACTTC. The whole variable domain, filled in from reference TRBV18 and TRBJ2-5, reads NAGVMQNPRHLVRRRGQEARLRCSPMKGHSHVYWYRQLPEEGLKFMVYLQKENIIDESGMPKERFSAEFPKEGPSILRIQQVVRGDSAAYFCASSPPARSQETQYFGPGTRLLVL.

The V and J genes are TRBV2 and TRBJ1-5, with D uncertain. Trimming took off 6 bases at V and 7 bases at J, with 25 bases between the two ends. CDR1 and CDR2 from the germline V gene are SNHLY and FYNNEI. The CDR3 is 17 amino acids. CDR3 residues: CASSPDLHYGIGQPQHF. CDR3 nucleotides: TGTGCCAGCAGCCCCGATCTCCACTACGGTATCGGACAGCCCCAGCATTTT.

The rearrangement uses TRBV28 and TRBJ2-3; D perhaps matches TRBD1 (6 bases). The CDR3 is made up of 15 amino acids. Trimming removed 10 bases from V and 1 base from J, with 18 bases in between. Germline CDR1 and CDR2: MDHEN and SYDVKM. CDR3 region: CATARATGGTDTQYF. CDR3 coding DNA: TGTGCCACCGCACGGGCGACAGGCGGCACAGATACGCAGTATTTT.

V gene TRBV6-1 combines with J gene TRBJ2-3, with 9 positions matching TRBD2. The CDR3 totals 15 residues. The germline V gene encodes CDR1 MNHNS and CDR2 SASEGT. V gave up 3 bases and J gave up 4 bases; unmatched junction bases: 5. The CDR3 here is CASSDGAGGADTQYF. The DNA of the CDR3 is TGTGCCAGCAGTGACGGGGCGGGAGGGGCAGATACGCAGTATTTT.

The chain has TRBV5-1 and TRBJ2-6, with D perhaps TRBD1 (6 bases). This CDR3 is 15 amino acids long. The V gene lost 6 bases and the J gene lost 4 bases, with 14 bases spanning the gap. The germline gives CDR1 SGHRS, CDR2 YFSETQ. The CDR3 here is CASTLRGTGANVLTF. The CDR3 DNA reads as TGCGCCAGCACCCTGAGGGGGACCGGGGCCAACGTCCTGACTTTC.